This entry concerns a single T cell receptor beta chain. Antigen: not known. This sample was included in a study of shared clonotypes between healthy human individuals. Study in general: CD4 naive and CD4 memory each took three plates per donor, while CD8 naive took two and CD8 memory one. Findings and caveats of the study: Memory subsets had estimated richness that was generally smaller than that of naive subsets. Clonotypes that were shared across a handful of donors made up around 5% of naive CD4 clonotypes.

Germline CDR1 MDHEN, CDR2 SYDVKM. This CDR3 is built from 15 residues. Trimming removed 4 bases from V and 0 bases from J, with 12 bases in between. Produced via immunoSEQ multiplex PCR; TCRdb's table is partial and in-frame only. The sample consists of a few million clones, about 90% of them appearing once. The rearrangement joins TRBV28 to TRBJ1-1; D is ambiguous. This sequence was found in a man younger than 35 in good health. Some clones in this sample may be carry-over from other donors' samples. The source material was naive CD4+ T cells from PBMCs. Subset: CD45RA+ positively selected. CDR3 region: CASSSVGLMNTEAFF. For the CDR3, the DNA is TGTGCCAGCAGTTCAGTCGGGCTCATGAACACTGAAGCTTTCTTT.